This note documents a single T cell receptor (beta chain) sequence. No antigen is known for it. No clone much larger than this one lies a single base away; base qualities are absent. TCRbeta CDR3 regions were amplified from genomic DNA by means of the immunoSEQ Assay, a bias-controlled multiplex PCR. In the original analysis: The number of nucleated cells in each sample was estimated by amplification of reference gene primers within the assay. To quantify the absolute abundance of each unique TCRbeta CDR3 rearrangement, sequence reads were collapsed and filtered. Productive Simpson clonality was computed per sample as the square root of Simpson's diversity index over productive rearrangements. TCRdb holds this immuneACCESS table with in-frame rearrangements only. Some clones are missing; in checked studies, unresolved V genes explain under half, and the rest has no known cause. V and J calls and clone size are as listed in that table; D and trimming were resolved from the DNA. Recorded for this sample are roughly 100,000 clones; roughly 90% of them occurred a single time. Of the sample, roughly 3.6% falls within the top ten clones.

These data are taken from a study of blood T cell repertoires in COVID-19 (dated by TCRdb to 2020 to 2021). For context, the study as a whole: Samples covering the acute and convalescent phases of COVID-19 were provided by collaborators in the United States, Italy and Spain. A de-identified subject ID, COVID-19 status, age in years and sex were almost always included in the sample metadata. The prospective study material was composed of cDNA or gDNA derived from T cells, B-cell-depleted T cells, or PBMCs. The dataset comprised deeply sampled blood TCRbeta repertoires from subjects exposed to, actively infected with, or recovered from COVID-19. The repertoires were released in a freely available public database meant as a resource for research on the immune response to SARS-CoV-2. HLA class I and class II types, where available, came from metadata supplied by the sample provider rather than from assay-based typing. The samples were drawn from the first 160 participants of the ongoing ImmuneRACE study and from 950 to 1,500 subjects provided by 6 global collaborators.

Whole blood was collected in K2EDTA tubes by collaborating institutions according to the institutions' own protocols. For TCRbeta analysis, collaborators shipped samples as frozen whole blood, isolated PBMCs, or DNA extracted from either of those sample types. At the junction V is shortened by 4 bases and J by 2 bases, with 14 bases in between. The CDR1 and CDR2 encoded by the germline V gene are MNHEY and SVGAGI. Counted from cysteine to phenylalanine, this CDR3 has 15 amino acids. Only CDR3 DNA remains: 45 bases, in frame from the first base. General findings and caveats noted by the study authors: The quantity of clinical and demographic metadata differed by source and by participant and was supplied without curation.

The receptor's source is a woman aged 55-69 years with acute or convalescent COVID-19. The rearranged chain carries TRBV6-5 and TRBJ1-2; a weak D assignment points to TRBD1 (6 bases agree). The sample taken for sequencing was peripheral blood. The CDR3: CASSSPGETNYGYTF. The DNA sequence is given as TGTGCCAGCAGTTCGCCAGGGGAGACGAACTATGGCTACACCTTC.